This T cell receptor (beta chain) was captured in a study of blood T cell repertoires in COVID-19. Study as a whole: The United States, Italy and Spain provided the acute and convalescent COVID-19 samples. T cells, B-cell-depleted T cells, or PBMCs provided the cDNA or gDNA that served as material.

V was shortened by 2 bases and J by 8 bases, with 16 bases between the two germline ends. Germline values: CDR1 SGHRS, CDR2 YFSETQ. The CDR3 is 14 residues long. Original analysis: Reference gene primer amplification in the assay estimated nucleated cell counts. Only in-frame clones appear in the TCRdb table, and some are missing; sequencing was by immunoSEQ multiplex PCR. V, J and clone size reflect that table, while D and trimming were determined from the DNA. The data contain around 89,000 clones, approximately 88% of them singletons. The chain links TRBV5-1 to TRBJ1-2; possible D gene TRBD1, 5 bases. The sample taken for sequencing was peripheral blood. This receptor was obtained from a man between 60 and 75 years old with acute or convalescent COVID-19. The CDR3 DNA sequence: TGCGCCAGCAGCTTACTTTCTGGGACTAAAGGCTACACCTTC. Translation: CASSLLSGTKGYTF.